What follows is one TCR beta chain and its context. Antigen: not known. This sample is drawn from a study of cytotoxic CD8 clonotypes in ibrutinib-treated CLL. Data came from immunoSEQ multiplex PCR; TCRdb stores just in-frame clones and leaves some out. The sample includes around 250,000 clones, 70% of them seen just once. The CDR3 is made up of 14 amino acids. V gave up 5 bases and J gave up 3 bases; unmatched junction bases: 6. Germline V gene lookup returns CDR1 KGHSH and CDR2 LQKENI. Study-wide results and caveats: Relative to age-matched healthy donors, clonality at baseline was higher, and it tracked circulating CD8+ T-cell counts.

This chain links TRBV18 with TRBJ1-1; 7 nucleotides align to TRBD1. Sequenced material: PBMCs, taken after 24 months of ibrutinib treatment. The source of this sequence is a human donor with chronic lymphocytic leukemia. CDR3 bases: TGTGCCAGCTCATCCGACAGGGAGGACACTGAAGCTTTCTTT. It codes for CASSSDREDTEAFF. The entire variable domain, with the rest obtained from reference TRBV18 and TRBJ1-1, is as follows: NAGVMQNPRHLVRRRGQEARLRCSPMKGHSHVYWYRQLPEEGLKFMVYLQKENIIDESGMPKERFSAEFPKEGPSILRIQQVVRGDSAAYFCASSSDREDTEAFFGQGTRLTVV.